This TCR beta chain appears in the sequencing data of a study of human T cells and chemical hapten exposure. Ten or more counts support this clonotype. The V end lost 6 bases, the J end lost 2 bases, and 26 bases lay between the germline ends. CDR1 KGHSH and CDR2 LQKENI come from the germline V gene. The CDR3 extends over 18 amino acids. Original methodology: TCRs per sample had a median of around 96,000 and ranged from about 20,000 to 700,000. One entry per CDR3 protein results from TCRdb running MiXCR on the RACE reads. The V and J calls were not made by the authors but by TCRdb's processing. The sample shows tens of thousands of distinct CDR3 sequences, 9.6% of them seen only once. The time point was: pre-sensitization, week 0. The treatment is: therapeutic diphenylcyclopropenone sensitization with weekly scalp DPC. Donation of samples came from alopecia patients who were 18 to 70 years old and suitable for DPC.

The origin of this receptor is a woman aged 40 to 50 with alopecia areata. Some clones in this sample may be carry-over from other donors' samples. Material: whole blood, obtained in connection with sensitization to the hapten diphenylcyclopropenone (DPC). The chain uses TRBV18 and TRBJ2-7; D perhaps matches TRBD2 (7 bases). CDR3: CASSPGSPTGRGAYEQYF. The DNA for the CDR3 is TGTGCCAGCTCCCCCGGTTCACCCACAGGGAGGGGGGCCTACGAGCAGTACTTC. The full variable domain, with the rest looked up from reference TRBV18 and TRBJ2-7, is NAGVMQNPRHLVRRRGQEARLRCSPMKGHSHVYWYRQLPEEGLKFMVYLQKENIIDESGMPKERFSAEFPKEGPSILRIQQVVRGDSAAYFCASSPGSPTGRGAYEQYFGPGTRLTVT.